This T cell receptor (beta chain) was documented in a study of T cells in Graves' hyperthyroidism and ophthalmopathy. About the study: Peripheral blood was taken when the disease was first diagnosed, before any treatment began.

RNA transcripts yielded amplified TCR beta CDR3 regions. The primer set for the first-round RT-PCR of the TCR CDR3 was HTBI. TCRdb redid the calling of the multiplex PCR reads with MiXCR, one entry per CDR3 protein. The sample lists hundreds of thousands of distinct CDR3 sequences, 17% seen once, with approximately 16% in the top ten. Not enrolled were patients with uncontrolled infection, other autoimmune disease, pregnancy or lactation. Only a few counts were recorded for this clonotype. Unmatched junction bases numbered 6, after V lost 3 bases and J lost 2 bases. CDR1 is MNHEY and CDR2 is SMNVEV in the germline V gene (reference sequence). The CDR3 consists of 16 residues.

The chain joins TRBV27 to TRBJ2-3; TRBD2 agrees at 9 bases. This clonotype was obtained from a woman younger than 35 with Graves' ophthalmopathy. Sequencing used blood. CDR3 sequence: CASSFVLAGPTDTQYF. The CDR3 bases are TGTGCCAGCAGTTTTGTCCTAGCGGGGCCCACAGATACGCAGTATTTT.